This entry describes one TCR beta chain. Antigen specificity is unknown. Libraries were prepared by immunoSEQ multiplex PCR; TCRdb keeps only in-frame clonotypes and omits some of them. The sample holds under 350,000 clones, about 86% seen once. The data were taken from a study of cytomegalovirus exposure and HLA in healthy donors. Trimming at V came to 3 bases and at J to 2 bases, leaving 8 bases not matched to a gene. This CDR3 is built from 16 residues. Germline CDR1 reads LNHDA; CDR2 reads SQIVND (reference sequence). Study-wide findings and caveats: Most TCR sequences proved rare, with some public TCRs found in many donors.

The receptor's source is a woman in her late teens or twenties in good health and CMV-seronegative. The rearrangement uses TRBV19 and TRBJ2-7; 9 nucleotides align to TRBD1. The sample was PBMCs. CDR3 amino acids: CASSMELDRGTYEQYF. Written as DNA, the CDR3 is TGTGCCAGTAGTATGGAATTGGACAGGGGAACCTACGAGCAGTACTTC.